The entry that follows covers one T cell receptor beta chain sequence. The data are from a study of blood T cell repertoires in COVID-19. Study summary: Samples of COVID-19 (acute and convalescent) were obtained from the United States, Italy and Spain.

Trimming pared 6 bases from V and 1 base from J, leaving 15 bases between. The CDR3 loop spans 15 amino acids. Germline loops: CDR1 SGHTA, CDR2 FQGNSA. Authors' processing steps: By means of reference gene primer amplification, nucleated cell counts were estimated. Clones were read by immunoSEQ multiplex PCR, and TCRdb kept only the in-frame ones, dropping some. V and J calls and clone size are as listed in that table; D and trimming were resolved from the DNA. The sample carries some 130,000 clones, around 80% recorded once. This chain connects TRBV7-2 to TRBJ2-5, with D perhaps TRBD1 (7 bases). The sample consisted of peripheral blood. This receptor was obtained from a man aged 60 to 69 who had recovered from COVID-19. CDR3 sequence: CASSFQGGPQETQYF. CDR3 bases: TGTGCCAGCAGTTTTCAGGGGGGCCCCCAAGAGACCCAGTACTTC.